These 15 T cell receptor beta chains originate from one sample sequenced in a study of control samples from healthy donors and cancer patients (dated by TCRdb to the early 2020s). The library was built by means of the immunoSEQ multiplex PCR assay. Sourced from immuneACCESS, this table was stored by TCRdb with only in-frame sequences that have V and J called. A share of the clones is absent; for the studies checked, an unresolved V gene accounts for under half, and the remainder has no known explanation. The table for this sample lists approximately 60,000 clones; under 95% of them were counted only once. About 0.99% of the sample goes to the ten largest clones. The sample comprised PBMCs. The receptors stem from a man aged 30 to 45 with colorectal cancer.

The rearrangement links TRBV4-1 to TRBJ1-1; no reliable D call. Between the trimmed V and J ends, which lost 1 base and 0 bases, there was a span of 6 bases. Germline CDR1 MGHRA, CDR2 YSYEKL. The CDR3 totals 14 residues. The CDR3 nucleotides read TGCGCCAGCAGCCAAGCTACAGTGAACACTGAAGCTTTCTTT. Translating it yields CASSQATVNTEAFF.

The chain recombines TRBV2 with TRBJ2-5; 7 bases are a match to TRBD1. J lost 5 bases, V lost 0 bases, and 12 bases had no gene match. Germline V gene data show CDR1 as SNHLY and CDR2 as FYNNEI. The CDR3 has 17 residues. In nucleotides, the CDR3 is TGTGCCAGCAGTGAAGCCCCGGCAGGGGGTTATAGGGAGACCCAGTACTTC. It encodes CASSEAPAGGYRETQYF.

The chain links TRBV7-2 to TRBJ2-3; tentative D call: TRBD2 (5 bases). Germline V gene sequence: CDR1 SGHTA, CDR2 FQGNSA. V gave up 2 bases and J gave up 6 bases, with 9 bases separating them. The CDR3 covers 13 residues. CDR3 DNA: TGTGCCAGCAGCTTAACTAGGTACGATACGCAGTATTTT. Its translation is CASSLTRYDTQYF.

This rearrangement joins TRBV6-2 or TRBV6-3 to TRBJ2-7; the D gene could be TRBD1 or TRBD2 (6 bases each). The CDR3 totals 14 residues. The ends were cut back, 4 bases at V and 4 bases at J, with 14 bases in the middle. Germline CDR1 and CDR2: MNHEY and SVGEGT. The DNA for the CDR3 is TGTGCCAGCAGTTGGGGGGCGGAGCCGTACGAGCAGTACGTC. This translates into CASSWGAEPYEQYV.

This chain links TRBV5-1 with TRBJ2-1; D is uncertain. V lost 4 bases, J lost 10 bases, and 15 bases lay in between. There are 13 residues in the CDR3. The germline gives CDR1 SGHRS, CDR2 YFSETQ. CDR3 bases: TGCGCCAGCAGCGTAGAGCCGACCGGGGAGCAGTTCTTC. Encoded protein: CASSVEPTGEQFF.

This clone was picked up one time. The chain combines TRBV18 with TRBJ1-1, with D possibly matching TRBD1 (5 bases). The CDR3 runs 16 residues. In germline, CDR1 is KGHSH, CDR2 LQKENI. V was pared by 0 bases and J by 1 base, with 12 bases between. As DNA, the CDR3 is TGTGCCAGCTCACCACCAGGGGCCAGGAGGAACACTGAAGCTTTCTTT. Translation gives CASSPPGARRNTEAFF.

This sequence joins TRBV12-3 or TRBV12-4 and TRBJ1-2; D may be TRBD1 (5 bases). Trimming cost V 5 bases and J 6 bases, with 13 bases left between them. This CDR3 region has 13 residues. CDR3: CASSPAGRDGYTF. For the CDR3, the DNA is TGTGCCAGCAGTCCGGCAGGGAGGGATGGCTACACCTTC.

A single count supports this clone. The J gene is TRBJ1-2, the V gene TRBV19, with D possibly matching TRBD1 (5 bases). The V end lost 10 bases, the J end lost 8 bases, and 29 bases lay between the germline ends. This CDR3 has 16 amino acids. Germline lookup yields CDR1 LNHDA and CDR2 SQIVND (reference sequence). Written as DNA, the CDR3 is TGTGCCACCAACCGGGACGAAGACTTCCAACTAAACGGCTACACCTTC. Translated, it gives CATNRDEDFQLNGYTF. Together with reference TRBV19 and TRBJ1-2, the CDR3 gives the full variable domain: DGGITQSPKYLFRKEGQNVTLSCEQNLNHDAMYWYRQDPGQGLRLIYYSQIVNDFQKGDIAEGYSVSREKKESFPLTVTSAQKNPTAFYLCATNRDEDFQLNGYTFGSGTRLTVV.

V is TRBV5-8 and J is TRBJ1-1; D is ambiguous. CDR3 size: 11 residues. The V end lost 4 bases, the J end lost 1 base, and 2 bases lay between the germline ends. CDR1 is SGHTS and CDR2 is YDEGEE in the germline V gene. The CDR3 sequence is CASSPNTEAFF. In DNA, the CDR3 is TGTGCCAGCAGCCCGAACACTGAAGCTTTCTTT.

The genes are TRBV19 and TRBJ1-1; D might be TRBD1 (5 bases). The CDR3 covers 16 residues. The V end was cut by 4 bases, the J end by 4 bases, with 19 bases between. Germline V lookup: CDR1 LNHDA, CDR2 SQIVND (reference sequence). Written as DNA, the CDR3 is TGTGCCAGTAGTACCCGAAACCGCAGGGCCCCCACTGAAGCTTTCTTT. It yields the protein CASSTRNRRAPTEAFF.

The rearrangement links TRBV3-1 (or the pseudogene TRBV3-2) to TRBJ2-7, with 9 bases identical to TRBD1. CDR3 size: 15 residues. CDR1 LGHDT and CDR2 YNNKEL come from the germline V gene (reference sequence). Losses at the gene ends were 6 bases for V and 0 bases for J; bases not matched to a gene: 6. CDR3 sequence reads: CASSHRDRASYEQYF. The DNA of the CDR3 is TGTGCCAGCAGTCATAGGGACAGGGCCTCCTACGAGCAGTACTTC.

The gene calls are TRBV7-9 and TRBJ1-2; D is undetermined. In germline, CDR1 is SEHNR, CDR2 FQNEAQ (reference sequence). The CDR3 sequence is 15 residues long. V gave up 3 bases and J gave up 7 bases, with 18 bases separating them. CDR3 sequence (DNA): TGTGCCAGCAGCTTCTCGGACCCTAGGAATGGTGGCTACACCTTC. Protein: CASSFSDPRNGGYTF.

The genes are TRBV5-4 and TRBJ2-1; D is ambiguous. In germline, CDR1 is SGHNT, CDR2 YYREEE (reference sequence). CDR3 size: 17 residues. V lost 2 bases to trimming and J lost 10 bases, with 25 bases between them. The CDR3 sequence: CASSFTRLAPLFGEQFF. CDR3 nucleotide sequence: TGTGCCAGCAGCTTTACCCGTTTGGCCCCCTTATTCGGAGAGCAGTTCTTC.

This chain joins TRBV7-2 and TRBJ1-2; D is undetermined. CDR3 size: 15 residues. Looked up from germline, CDR1 is SGHTA and CDR2 is FQGNSA. V dropped 0 bases and J dropped 5 bases, with 13 bases sitting between them. The CDR3 sequence: CASSLAEGIRYGYTF. The CDR3 DNA sequence: TGTGCCAGCAGCTTAGCGGAAGGAATTCGGTATGGCTACACCTTC.

V and J are TRBV19 and TRBJ2-1; possibly TRBD1 for D (6 bases). The germline V and J ends were trimmed by 4 bases and 4 bases, with 8 bases remaining between them. This CDR3 comprises 13 residues. Germline V CDR1 and CDR2: LNHDA, SQIVND (reference sequence). CDR3 sequence (DNA): TGTGCCAGTAGTAGCGGACAGTACAATGAGCAGTTCTTC. As protein: CASSSGQYNEQFF. Looking up the rest from reference TRBV19 and TRBJ2-1 gives the full variable domain: DGGITQSPKYLFRKEGQNVTLSCEQNLNHDAMYWYRQDPGQGLRLIYYSQIVNDFQKGDIAEGYSVSREKKESFPLTVTSAQKNPTAFYLCASSSGQYNEQFFGPGTRLTVL.